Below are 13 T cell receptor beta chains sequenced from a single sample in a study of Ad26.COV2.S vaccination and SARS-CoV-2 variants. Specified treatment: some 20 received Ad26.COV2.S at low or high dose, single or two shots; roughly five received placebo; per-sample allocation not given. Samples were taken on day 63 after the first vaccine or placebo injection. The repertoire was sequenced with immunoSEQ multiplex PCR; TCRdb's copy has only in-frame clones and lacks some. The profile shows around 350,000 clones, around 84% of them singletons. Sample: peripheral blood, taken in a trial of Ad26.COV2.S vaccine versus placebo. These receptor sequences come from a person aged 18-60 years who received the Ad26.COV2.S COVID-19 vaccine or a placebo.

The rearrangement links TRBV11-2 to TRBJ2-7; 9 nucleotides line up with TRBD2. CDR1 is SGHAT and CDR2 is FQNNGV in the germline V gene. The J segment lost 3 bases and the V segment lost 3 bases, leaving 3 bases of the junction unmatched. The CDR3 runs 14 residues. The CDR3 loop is CASSFLAGNYEQYF. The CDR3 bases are TGTGCCAGCAGCTTCCTAGCGGGAAACTACGAGCAGTACTTC.

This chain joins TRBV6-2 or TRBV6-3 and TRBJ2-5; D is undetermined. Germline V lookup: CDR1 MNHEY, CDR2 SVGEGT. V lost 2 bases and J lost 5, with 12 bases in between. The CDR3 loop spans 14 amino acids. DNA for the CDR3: TGTGCCAGCAGTTACGGTAGCAAAGTCGAGACCCAGTACTTC. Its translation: CASSYGSKVETQYF.

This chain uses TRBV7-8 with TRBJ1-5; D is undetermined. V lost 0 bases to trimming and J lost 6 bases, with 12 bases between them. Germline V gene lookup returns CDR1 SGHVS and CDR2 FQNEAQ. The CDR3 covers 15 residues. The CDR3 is CASSLAGVPGQPQHF. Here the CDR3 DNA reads TGTGCCAGCAGCTTAGCGGGAGTCCCCGGTCAGCCCCAGCATTTT.

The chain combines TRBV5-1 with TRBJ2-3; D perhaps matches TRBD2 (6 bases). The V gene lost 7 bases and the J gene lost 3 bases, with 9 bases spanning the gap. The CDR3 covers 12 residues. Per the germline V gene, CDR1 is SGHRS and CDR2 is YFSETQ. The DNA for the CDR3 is TGCGCCAGCGGGGAGGAGACAGATACGCAGTATTTT. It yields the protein CASGEETDTQYF. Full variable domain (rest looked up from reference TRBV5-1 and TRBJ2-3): KAGVTQTPRYLIKTRGQQVTLSCSPISGHRSVSWYQQTPGQGLQFLFEYFSETQRNKGNFPGRFSGRQFSNSRSEMNVSTLELGDSALYLCASGEETDTQYFGPGTRLTVL.

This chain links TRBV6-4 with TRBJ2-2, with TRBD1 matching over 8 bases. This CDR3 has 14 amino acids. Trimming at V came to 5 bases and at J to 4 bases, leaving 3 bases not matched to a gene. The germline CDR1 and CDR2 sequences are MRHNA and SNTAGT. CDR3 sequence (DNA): TGTGCCAGCAGTAAGCAGGGGGCCACCGGGGAGCTGTTTTTT. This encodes CASSKQGATGELFF.

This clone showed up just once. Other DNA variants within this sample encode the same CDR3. The CDR3 coding sequence is TGTGCCAGCAGTTTGGCAGGACCAAGCTCTGGAAACACCATATATTTT. Amino acids: CASSLAGPSSGNTIYF. The rearrangement joins TRBV7-2 to TRBJ1-3; D not resolved. Trimming took 6 bases from V and 0 from J, leaving 15 bases between them. The CDR3 is 16 residues long. CDR1 and CDR2 (germline): SGHTA, FQGNSA.

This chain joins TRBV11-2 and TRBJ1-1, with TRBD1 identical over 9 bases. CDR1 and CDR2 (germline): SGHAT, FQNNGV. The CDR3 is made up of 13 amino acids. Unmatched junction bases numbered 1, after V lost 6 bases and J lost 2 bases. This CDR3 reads CASSTGGNTEAFF. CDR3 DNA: TGTGCCAGCAGTACAGGGGGCAACACTGAAGCTTTCTTT.

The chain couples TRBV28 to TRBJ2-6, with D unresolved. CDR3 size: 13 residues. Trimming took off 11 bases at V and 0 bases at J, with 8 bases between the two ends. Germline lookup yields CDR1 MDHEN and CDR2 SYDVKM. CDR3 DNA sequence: TGTGCCTGCGAAGACTCTGGGGCCAACGTCCTGACTTTC. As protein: CACEDSGANVLTF.

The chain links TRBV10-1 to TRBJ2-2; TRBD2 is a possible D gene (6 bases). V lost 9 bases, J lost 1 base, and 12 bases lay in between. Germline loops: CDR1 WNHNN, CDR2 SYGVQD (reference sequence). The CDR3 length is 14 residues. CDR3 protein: CASTASENTGELFF. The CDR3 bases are TGCGCCAGTACCGCTAGCGAGAACACCGGGGAGCTGTTTTTT.

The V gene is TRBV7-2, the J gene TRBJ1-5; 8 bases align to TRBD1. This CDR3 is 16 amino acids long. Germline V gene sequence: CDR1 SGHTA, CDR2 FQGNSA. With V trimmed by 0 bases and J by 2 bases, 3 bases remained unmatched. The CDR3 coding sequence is TGTGCCAGCAGCTTAGCGCAGGGGGCAGGCAATCAGCCCCAGCATTTT. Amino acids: CASSLAQGAGNQPQHF.

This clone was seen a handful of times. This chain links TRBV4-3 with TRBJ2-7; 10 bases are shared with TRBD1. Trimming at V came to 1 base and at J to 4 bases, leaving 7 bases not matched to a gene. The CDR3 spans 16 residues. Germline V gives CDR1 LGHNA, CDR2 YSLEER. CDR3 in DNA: TGCGCCAGCAGCCAAGGGACAGGGGGAGGGGTGTACGAGCAGTACTTC. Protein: CASSQGTGGGVYEQYF.

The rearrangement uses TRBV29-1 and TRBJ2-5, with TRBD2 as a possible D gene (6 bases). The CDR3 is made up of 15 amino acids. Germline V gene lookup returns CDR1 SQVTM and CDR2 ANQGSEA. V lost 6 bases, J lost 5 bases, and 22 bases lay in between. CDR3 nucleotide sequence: TGCAGCGTAGTTCCCCTTGGCGGGGACTGGGAGACCCAGTACTTC. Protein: CSVVPLGGDWETQYF.

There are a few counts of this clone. The chain's CDR3 is CASSEVQGATF. The CDR3 nucleotides are TGTGCCAGCAGTGAGGTACAGGGAGCCACCTTC. J is TRBJ1-2 and V is TRBV2; maybe TRBD1 (6 bases). The CDR3 consists of 11 residues. Trimming cost V 3 bases and J 13 bases, with 12 bases left between them. Germline V gene sequence: CDR1 SNHLY, CDR2 FYNNEI.